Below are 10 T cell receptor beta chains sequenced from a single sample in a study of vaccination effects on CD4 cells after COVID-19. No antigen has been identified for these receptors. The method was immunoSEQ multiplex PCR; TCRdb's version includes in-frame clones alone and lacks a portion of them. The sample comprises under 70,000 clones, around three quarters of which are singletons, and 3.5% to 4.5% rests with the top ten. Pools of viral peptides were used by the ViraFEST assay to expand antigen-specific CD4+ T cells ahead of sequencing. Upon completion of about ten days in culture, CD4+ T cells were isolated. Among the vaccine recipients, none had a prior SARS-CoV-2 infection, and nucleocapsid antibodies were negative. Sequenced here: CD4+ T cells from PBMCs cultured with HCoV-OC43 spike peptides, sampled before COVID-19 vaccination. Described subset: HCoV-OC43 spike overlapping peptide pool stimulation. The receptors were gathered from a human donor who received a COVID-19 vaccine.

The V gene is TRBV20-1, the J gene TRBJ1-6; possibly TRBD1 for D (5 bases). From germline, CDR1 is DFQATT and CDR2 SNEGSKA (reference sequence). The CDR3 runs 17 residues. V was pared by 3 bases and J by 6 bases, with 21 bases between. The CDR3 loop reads CSASSGQTESFNSPLHF. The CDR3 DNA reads TGCAGTGCTAGTAGCGGACAAACGGAAAGTTTTAATTCACCCCTCCACTTT.

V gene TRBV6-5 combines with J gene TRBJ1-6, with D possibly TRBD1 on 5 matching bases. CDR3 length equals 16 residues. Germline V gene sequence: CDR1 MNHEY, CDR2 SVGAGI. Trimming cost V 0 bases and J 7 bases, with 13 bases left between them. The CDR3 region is CASSYSWGGVNSPLHF. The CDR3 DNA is TGTGCCAGCAGTTACTCGTGGGGGGGGGTCAATTCACCCCTCCACTTT.

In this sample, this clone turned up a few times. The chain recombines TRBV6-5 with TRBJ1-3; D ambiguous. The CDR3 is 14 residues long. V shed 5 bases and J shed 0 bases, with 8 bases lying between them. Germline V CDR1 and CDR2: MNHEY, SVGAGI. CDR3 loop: CASSRSGSGNTIYF. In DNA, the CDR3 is TGTGCCAGCAGTAGGAGTGGCTCTGGAAACACCATATATTTT.

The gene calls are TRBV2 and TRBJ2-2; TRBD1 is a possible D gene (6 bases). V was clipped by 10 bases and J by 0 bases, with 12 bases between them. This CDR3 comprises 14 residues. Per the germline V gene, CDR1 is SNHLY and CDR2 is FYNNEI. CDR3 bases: TGTGCCAACAAACAGGGAGCGAACACCGGGGAGCTGTTTTTT. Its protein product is CANKQGANTGELFF.

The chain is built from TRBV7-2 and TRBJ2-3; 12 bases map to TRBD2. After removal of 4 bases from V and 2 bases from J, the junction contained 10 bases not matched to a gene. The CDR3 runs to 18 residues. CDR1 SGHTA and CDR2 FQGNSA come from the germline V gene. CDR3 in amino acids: CASSSSSGGAIFTDTQYF. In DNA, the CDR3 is TGTGCCAGCAGCTCATCTAGCGGGGGGGCCATTTTCACAGATACGCAGTATTTT. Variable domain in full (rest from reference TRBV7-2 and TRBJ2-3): GAGVSQSPSNKVTEKGKDVELRCDPISGHTALYWYRQSLGQGLEFLIYFQGNSAPDKSGLPSDRFSAERTGGSVSTLTIQRTQQEDSAVYLCASSSSSGGAIFTDTQYFGPGTRLTVL.

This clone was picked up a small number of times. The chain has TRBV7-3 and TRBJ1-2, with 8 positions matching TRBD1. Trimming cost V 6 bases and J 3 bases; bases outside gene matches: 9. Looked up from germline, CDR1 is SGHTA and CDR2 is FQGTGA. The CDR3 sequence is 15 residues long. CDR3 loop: CASRKKTGEDYGYTF. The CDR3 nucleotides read TGTGCCAGCAGGAAGAAGACAGGGGAAGACTATGGCTACACCTTC.

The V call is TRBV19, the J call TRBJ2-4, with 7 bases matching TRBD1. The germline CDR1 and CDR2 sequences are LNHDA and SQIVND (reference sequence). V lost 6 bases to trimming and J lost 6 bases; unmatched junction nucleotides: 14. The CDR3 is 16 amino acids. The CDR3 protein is CASSMRTGLVGNIQYF. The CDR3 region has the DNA TGTGCCAGTAGCATGAGGACAGGCCTTGTGGGAAACATTCAGTACTTC.

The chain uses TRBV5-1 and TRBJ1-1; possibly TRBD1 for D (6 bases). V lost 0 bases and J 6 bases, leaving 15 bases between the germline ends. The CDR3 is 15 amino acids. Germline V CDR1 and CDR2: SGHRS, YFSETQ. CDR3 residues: CASSLVGPGEAEAFF. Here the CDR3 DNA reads TGCGCCAGCAGCTTGGTAGGTCCAGGGGAAGCTGAAGCTTTCTTT.

CDR3 region: CASSTQFVRTRTYNEQFF. DNA for the CDR3: TGTGCCAGCTCGACGCAGTTCGTCCGAACCCGAACCTACAATGAGCAGTTCTTC. The rearrangement links TRBV18 to TRBJ2-1; D remains ambiguous. The germline CDR1 and CDR2 sequences are KGHSH and LQKENI. The CDR3 spans 18 residues. Between the trimmed V and J ends, which lost 6 bases and 2 bases, there was a span of 23 bases.

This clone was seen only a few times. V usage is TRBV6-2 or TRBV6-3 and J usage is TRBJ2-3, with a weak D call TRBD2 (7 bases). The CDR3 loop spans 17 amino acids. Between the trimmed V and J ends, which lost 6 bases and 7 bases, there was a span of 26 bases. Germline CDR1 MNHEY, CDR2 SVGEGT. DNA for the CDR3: TGTGCCAGCAGCCCTTGGCGAGGGGGGGAGTTTAGTTATACGCAGTATTTT. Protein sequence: CASSPWRGGEFSYTQYF.